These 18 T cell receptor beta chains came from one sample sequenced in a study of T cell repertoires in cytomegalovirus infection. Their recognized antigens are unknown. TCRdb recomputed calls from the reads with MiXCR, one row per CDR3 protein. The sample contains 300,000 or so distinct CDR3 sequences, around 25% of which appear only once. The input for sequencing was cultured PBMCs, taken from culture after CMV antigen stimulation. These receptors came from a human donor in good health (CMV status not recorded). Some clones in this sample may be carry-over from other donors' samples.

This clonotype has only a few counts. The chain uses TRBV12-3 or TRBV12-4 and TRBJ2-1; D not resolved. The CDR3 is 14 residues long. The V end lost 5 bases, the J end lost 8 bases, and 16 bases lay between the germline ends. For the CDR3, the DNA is TGTGCCAGCAGTGGAGACTCCCCTCCGGATGAGCAGTTCTTC. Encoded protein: CASSGDSPPDEQFF.

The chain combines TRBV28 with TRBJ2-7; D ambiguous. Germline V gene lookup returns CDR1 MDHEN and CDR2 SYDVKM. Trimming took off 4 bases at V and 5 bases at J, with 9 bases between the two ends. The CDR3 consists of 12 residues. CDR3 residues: CASSSYFDEQYV. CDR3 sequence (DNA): TGTGCCAGCAGTTCTTATTTCGACGAGCAGTACGTC.

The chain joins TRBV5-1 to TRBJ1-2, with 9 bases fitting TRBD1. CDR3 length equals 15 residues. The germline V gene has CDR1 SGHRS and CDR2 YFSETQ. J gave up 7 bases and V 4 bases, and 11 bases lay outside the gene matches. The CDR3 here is CASSPVGDRVGGYTF. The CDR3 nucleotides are TGCGCCAGCAGCCCCGTGGGGGACAGGGTCGGTGGCTACACCTTC.

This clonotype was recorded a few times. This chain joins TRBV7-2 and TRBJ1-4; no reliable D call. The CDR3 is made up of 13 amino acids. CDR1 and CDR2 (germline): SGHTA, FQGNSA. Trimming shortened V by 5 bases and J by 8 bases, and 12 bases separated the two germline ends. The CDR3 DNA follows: TGTGCCAGCAGCCCCCGCGGTGGCGAAAAACTGTTTTTT. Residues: CASSPRGGEKLFF.

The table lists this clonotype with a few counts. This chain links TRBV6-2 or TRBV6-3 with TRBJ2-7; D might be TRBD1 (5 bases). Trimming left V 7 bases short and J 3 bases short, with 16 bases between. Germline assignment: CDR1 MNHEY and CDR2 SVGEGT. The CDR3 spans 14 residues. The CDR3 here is CASNDQGFNYEQYV. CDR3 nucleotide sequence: TGTGCCAGCAACGACCAGGGCTTCAACTACGAGCAGTACGTC.

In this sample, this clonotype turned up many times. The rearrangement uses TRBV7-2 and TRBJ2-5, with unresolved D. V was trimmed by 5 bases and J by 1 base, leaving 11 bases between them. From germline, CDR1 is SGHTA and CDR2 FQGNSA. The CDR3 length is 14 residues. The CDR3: CASSPQAVQETQYF. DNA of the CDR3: TGTGCCAGCAGCCCCCAGGCGGTCCAAGAGACCCAGTACTTC.

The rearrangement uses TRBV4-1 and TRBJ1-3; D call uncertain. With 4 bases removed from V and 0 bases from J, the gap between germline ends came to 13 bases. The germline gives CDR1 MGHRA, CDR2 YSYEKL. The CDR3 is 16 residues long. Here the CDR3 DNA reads TGCGCCAGCAGCCCGATGGACGGATACTCTGGAAACACCATATATTTT. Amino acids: CASSPMDGYSGNTIYF.

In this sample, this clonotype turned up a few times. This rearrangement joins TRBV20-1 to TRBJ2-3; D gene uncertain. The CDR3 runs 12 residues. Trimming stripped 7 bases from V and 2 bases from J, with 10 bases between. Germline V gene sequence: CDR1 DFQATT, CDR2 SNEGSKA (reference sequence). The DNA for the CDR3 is TGCAGTGGAGGCAGATACACAGATACGCAGTATTTT. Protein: CSGGRYTDTQYF.

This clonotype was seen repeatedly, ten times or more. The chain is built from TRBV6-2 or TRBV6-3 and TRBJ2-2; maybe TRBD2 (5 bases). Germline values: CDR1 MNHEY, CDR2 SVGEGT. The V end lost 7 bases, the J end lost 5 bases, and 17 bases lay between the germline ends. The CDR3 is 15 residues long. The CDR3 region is CASNPGKGLTGELFF. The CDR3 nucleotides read TGTGCCAGCAATCCGGGAAAAGGTTTAACCGGGGAGCTGTTTTTT.

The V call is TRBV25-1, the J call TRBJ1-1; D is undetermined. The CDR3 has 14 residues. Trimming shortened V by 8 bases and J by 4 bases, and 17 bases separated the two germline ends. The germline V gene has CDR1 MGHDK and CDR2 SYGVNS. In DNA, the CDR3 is TGTGCCAGCCTTGATTTCGGTGCGGGCACTGAAGCTTTCTTT. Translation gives CASLDFGAGTEAFF.

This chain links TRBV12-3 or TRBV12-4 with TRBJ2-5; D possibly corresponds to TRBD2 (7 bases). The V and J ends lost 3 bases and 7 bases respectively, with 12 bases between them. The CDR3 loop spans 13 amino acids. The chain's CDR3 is CASSLKGGTTQYF. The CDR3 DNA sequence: TGTGCCAGCAGTTTGAAGGGGGGGACGACCCAGTACTTC.

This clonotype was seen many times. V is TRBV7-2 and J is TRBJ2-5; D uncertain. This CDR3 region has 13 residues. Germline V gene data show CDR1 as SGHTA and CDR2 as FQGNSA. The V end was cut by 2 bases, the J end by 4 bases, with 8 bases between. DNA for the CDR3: TGTGCCAGCAGCTTAAGCTACCGAGAGACCCAGTACTTC. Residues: CASSLSYRETQYF.

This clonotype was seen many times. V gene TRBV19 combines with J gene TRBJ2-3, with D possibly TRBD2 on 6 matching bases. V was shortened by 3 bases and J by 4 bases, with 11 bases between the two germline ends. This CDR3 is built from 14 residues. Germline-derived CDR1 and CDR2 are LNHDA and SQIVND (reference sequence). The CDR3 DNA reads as TGTGCCAGTAGTATGGCGGGATGGGCAGATACGCAGTATTTT. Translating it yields CASSMAGWADTQYF.

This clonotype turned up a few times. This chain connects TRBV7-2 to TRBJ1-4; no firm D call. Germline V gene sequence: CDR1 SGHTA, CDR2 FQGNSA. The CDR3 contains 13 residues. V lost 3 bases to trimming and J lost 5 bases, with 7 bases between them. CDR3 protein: CASSFLNNEKLFF. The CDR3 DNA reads TGTGCCAGCAGCTTCCTAAACAATGAAAAACTGTTTTTT.

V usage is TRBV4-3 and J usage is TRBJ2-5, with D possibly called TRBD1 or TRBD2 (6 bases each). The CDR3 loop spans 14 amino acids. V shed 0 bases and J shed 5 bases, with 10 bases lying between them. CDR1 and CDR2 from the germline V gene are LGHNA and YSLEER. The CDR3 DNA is TGCGCCAGCAGCCAAGATGGGGGGCGGGAGACCCAGTACTTC. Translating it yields CASSQDGGRETQYF.

In nucleotides, the CDR3 is TGTGCCAGCAGCCCCCGCCGCCTTTCCTACAATGAGCAGTTCTTC. Translated: CASSPRRLSYNEQFF. The V and J genes are TRBV5-4 and TRBJ2-1, with no clear D. Trimming took 4 bases from V and 1 from J, leaving 12 bases between them. Looked up from germline, CDR1 is SGHNT and CDR2 is YYREEE (reference sequence). The CDR3 totals 15 residues.

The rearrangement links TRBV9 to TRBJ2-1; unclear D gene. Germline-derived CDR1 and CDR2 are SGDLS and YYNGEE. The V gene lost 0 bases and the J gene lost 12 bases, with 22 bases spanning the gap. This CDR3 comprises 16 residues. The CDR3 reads CASSVALDQHFTGQFF. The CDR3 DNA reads TGTGCCAGCAGCGTAGCGCTGGACCAGCACTTTACTGGGCAGTTCTTC.

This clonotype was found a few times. The CDR3 bases are TGTGCCAGCAGAAGAGGGGGAAATCAAGAGACCCAGTACTTC. Translating gives CASRRGGNQETQYF. The chain uses TRBV6-2 or TRBV6-3 and TRBJ2-5; perhaps TRBD1 as D (6 bases). Per germline, CDR1 MNHEY and CDR2 SVGEGT. This CDR3 region has 14 residues. V lost 6 bases to trimming and J lost 2 bases, with 13 bases between them.